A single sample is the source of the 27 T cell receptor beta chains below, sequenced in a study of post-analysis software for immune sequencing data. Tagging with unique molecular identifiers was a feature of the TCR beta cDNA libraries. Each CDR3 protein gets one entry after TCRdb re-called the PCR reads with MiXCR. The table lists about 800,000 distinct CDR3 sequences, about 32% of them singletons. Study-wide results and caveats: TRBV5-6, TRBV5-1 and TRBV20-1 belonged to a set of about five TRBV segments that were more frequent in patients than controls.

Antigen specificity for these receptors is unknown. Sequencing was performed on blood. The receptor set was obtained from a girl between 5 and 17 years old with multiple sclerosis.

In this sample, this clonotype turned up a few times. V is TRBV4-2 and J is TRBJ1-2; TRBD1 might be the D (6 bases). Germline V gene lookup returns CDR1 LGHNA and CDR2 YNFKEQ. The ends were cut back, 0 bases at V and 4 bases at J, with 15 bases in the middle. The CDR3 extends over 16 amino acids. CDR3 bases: TGTGCCAGCAGCCAAGATCTTATTTCAGGGGTCTATGGCTACACCTTC. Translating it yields CASSQDLISGVYGYTF.

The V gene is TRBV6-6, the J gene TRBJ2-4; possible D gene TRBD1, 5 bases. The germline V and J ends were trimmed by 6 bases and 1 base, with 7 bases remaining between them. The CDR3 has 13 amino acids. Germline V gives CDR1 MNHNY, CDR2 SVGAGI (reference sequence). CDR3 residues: CASRPGAKNIQYF. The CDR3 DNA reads TGTGCCAGCAGGCCAGGGGCCAAAAACATTCAGTACTTC.

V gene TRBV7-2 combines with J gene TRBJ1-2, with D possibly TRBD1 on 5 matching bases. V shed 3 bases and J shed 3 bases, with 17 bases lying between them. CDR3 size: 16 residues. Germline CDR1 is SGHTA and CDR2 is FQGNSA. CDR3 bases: TGTGCCAGCAGCTTGGGGGGTTCGGTCAGGCACTATGGCTACACCTTC. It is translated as CASSLGGSVRHYGYTF.

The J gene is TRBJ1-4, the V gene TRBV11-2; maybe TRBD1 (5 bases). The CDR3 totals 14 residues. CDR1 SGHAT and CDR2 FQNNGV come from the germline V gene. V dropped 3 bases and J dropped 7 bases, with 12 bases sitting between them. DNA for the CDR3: TGTGCCAGCAGCTTGCAGGGATGGGGTGAAAAACTGTTTTTT. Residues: CASSLQGWGEKLFF.

CDR3 residues: CASSLRGRGNTDTQYF. CDR3 nucleotides: TGCGCCAGCAGCTTGAGGGGCAGGGGAAACACAGATACGCAGTATTTT. The rearrangement joins TRBV5-1 to TRBJ2-3; a weak D match, TRBD1 (6 bases). The germline V gene has CDR1 SGHRS and CDR2 YFSETQ. This CDR3 is 16 amino acids long. Between the trimmed V and J ends, which lost 1 base and 2 bases, there was a span of 14 bases.

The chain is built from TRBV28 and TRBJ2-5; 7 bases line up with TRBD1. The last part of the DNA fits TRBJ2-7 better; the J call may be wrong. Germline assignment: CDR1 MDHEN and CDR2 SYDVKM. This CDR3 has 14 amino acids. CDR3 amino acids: CASNPQGPNHEQYF. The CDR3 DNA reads TGTGCCAGCAACCCACAGGGGCCGAACCACGAGCAGTACTTC.

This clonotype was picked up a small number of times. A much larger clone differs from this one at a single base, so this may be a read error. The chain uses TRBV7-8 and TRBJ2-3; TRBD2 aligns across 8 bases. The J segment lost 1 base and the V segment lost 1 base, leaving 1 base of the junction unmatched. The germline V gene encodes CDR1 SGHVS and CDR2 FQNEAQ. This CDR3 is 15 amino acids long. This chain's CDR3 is CASSLVTSGTDTQYF. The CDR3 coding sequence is TGTGCCAGCAGCTTAGTGACTAGCGGCACAGATACGCAGTATTTT.

The CDR3 protein is CASLVTVQETQYF. In nucleotides, the CDR3 is TGTGCCAGCTTAGTTACAGTCCAAGAGACCCAGTACTTC. The V and J genes are TRBV6-1 and TRBJ2-5, with D unclear. Looked up from germline, CDR1 is MNHNS and CDR2 is SASEGT. The CDR3 length is 13 residues. Trimming left V 8 bases short and J 1 base short, with 11 bases between.

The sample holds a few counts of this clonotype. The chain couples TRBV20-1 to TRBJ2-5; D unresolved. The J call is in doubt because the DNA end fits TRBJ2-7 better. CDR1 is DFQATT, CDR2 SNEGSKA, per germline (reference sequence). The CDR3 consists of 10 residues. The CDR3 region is CSAAHLEQYF. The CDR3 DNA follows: TGCAGTGCTGCGCATCTCGAGCAGTACTTC.

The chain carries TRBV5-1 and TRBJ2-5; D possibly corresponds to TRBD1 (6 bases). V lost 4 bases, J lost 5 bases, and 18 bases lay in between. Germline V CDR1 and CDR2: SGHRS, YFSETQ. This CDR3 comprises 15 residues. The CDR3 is CASSQGHGVGETQYF. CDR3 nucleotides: TGCGCCAGCAGCCAGGGACACGGCGTGGGCGAGACCCAGTACTTC.

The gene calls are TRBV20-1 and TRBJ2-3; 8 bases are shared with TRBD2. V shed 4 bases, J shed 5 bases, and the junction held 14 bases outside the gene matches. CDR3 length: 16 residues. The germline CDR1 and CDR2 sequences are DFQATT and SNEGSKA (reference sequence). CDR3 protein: CSATSTSDGGKDTQYF. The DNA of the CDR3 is TGCAGTGCTACCTCGACTAGCGATGGGGGTAAAGATACGCAGTATTTT.

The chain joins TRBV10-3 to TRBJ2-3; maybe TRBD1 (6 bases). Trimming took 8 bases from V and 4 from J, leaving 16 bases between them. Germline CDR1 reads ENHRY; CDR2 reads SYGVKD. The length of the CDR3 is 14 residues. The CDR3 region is CAIRDTGSPDTQYF. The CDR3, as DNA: TGTGCCATCCGGGACACGGGAAGCCCAGATACGCAGTATTTT.

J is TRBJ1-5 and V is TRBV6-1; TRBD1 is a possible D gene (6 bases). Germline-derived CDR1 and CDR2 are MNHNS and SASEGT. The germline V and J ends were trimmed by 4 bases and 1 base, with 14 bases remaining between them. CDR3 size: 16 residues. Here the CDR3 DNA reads TGTGCCAGCAGTGTTTCGCGGACAGTCAGCAATCAGCCCCAGCATTTT. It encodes CASSVSRTVSNQPQHF.

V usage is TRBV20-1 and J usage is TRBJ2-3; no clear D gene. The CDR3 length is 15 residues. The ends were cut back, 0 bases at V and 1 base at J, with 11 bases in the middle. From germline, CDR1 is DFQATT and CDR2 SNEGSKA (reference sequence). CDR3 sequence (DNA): TGCAGTGCTAGAGACATATCCGCAGGCACAGATACGCAGTATTTT. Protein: CSARDISAGTDTQYF.

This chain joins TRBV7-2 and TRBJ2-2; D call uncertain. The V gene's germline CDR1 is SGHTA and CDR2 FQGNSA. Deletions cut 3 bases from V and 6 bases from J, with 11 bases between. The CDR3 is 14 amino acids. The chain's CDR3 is CASSLIPIPGELFF. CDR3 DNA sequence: TGTGCCAGCAGCTTGATACCCATCCCCGGGGAGCTGTTTTTT. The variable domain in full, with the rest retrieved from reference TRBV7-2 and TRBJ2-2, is GAGVSQSPSNKVTEKGKDVELRCDPISGHTALYWYRQSLGQGLEFLIYFQGNSAPDKSGLPSDRFSAERTGGSVSTLTIQRTQQEDSAVYLCASSLIPIPGELFFGEGSRLTVL.

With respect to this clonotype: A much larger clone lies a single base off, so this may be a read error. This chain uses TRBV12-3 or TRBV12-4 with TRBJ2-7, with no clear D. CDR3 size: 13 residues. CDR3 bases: TGTGCCAGCAGTTTAGATTCAGGCTACGGGCAGTACTTC. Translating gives CASSLDSGYGQYF.

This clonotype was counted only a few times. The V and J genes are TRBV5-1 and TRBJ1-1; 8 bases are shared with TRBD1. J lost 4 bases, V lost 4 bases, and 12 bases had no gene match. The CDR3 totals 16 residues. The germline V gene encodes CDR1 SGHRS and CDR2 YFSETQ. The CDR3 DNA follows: TGCGCCAGCAGCACCGGACAGGGCCTCCGAAGCACTGAAGCTTTCTTT. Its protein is CASSTGQGLRSTEAFF.

The CDR3 is CASSLGRAGATNEKLFF. The CDR3 nucleotides read TGCGCCAGCAGCTTGGGTCGGGCTGGGGCAACTAATGAAAAACTGTTTTTT. The chain is built from TRBV5-1 and TRBJ1-4; D not certain. The V gene's germline CDR1 is SGHRS and CDR2 YFSETQ. There are 17 residues in the CDR3. V was pared by 0 bases and J by 0 bases, with 12 bases between.

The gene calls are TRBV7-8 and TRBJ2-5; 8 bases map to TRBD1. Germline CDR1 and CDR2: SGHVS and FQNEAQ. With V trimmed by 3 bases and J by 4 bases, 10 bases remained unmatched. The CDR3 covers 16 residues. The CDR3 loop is CASSFGRQGRGETQYF. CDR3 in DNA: TGTGCCAGCAGCTTTGGTCGACAGGGGCGCGGAGAGACCCAGTACTTC.

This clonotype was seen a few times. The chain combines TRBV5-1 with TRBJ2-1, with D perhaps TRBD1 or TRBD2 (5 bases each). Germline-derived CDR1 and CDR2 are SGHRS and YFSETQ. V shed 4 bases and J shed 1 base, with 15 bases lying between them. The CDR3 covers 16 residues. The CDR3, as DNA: TGCGCCAGCAGCCAGAGGGGCGGCGAATCCTACAATGAGCAGTTCTTC. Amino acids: CASSQRGGESYNEQFF.

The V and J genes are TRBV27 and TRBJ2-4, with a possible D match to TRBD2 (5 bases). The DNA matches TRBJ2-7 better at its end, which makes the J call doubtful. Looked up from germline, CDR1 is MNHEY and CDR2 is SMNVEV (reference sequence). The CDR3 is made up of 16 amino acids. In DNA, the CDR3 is TGTGCCAGCAGTGGACTCAACGGACTCGACTTGTACGAGCAGTACTTC. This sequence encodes CASSGLNGLDLYEQYF.

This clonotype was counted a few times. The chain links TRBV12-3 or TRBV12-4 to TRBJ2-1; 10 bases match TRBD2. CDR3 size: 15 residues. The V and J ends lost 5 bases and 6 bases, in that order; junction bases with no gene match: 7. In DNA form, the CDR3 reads TGTGCCAGCAGTAACATAGCGGGAGGCGGCAATGAGCAGTTCTTC. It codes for CASSNIAGGGNEQFF.

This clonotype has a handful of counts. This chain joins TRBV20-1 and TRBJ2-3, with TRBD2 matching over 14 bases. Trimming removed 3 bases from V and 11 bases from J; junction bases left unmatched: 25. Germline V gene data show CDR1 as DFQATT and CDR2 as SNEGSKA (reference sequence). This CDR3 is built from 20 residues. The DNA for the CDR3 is TGCAGTGCTAGGGAGGGGCAGATGAGACCGGGACTAGCGGGAGTCGTGATGCAGTATTTT. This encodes CSAREGQMRPGLAGVVMQYF.

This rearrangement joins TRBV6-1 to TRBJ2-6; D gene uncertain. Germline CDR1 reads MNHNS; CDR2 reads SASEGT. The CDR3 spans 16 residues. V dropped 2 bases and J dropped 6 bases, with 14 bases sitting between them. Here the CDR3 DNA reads TGTGCCAGCAGTGAACAAGAAGCCGGATCGGCCAACGTCCTGACTTTC. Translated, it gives CASSEQEAGSANVLTF.

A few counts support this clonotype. The CDR3 DNA reads TGTGCCACAGTCCCTCCAGGGCTCCCCTACAATGAGCAGTTCTTC. Residues: CATVPPGLPYNEQFF. The chain carries TRBV14 and TRBJ2-1, with D possibly matching TRBD1 (5 bases). This CDR3 contains 15 residues. Looked up from germline, CDR1 is SGHDN and CDR2 is FVKESK. Deletions cut 10 bases from V and 2 bases from J, with 18 bases between.

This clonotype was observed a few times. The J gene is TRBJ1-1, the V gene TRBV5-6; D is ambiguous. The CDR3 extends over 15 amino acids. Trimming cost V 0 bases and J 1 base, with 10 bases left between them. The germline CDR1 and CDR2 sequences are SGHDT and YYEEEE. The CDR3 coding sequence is TGTGCCAGCAGCTTGGAATTGTGGGGGAACACTGAAGCTTTCTTT. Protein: CASSLELWGNTEAFF.

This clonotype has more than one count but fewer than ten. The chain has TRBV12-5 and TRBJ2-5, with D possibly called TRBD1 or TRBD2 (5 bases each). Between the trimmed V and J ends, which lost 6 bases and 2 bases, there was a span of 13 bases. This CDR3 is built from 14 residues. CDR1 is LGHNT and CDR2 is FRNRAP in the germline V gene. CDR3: CASGSGTEQETQYF. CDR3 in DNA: TGTGCTAGTGGGTCCGGGACCGAACAAGAGACCCAGTACTTC.